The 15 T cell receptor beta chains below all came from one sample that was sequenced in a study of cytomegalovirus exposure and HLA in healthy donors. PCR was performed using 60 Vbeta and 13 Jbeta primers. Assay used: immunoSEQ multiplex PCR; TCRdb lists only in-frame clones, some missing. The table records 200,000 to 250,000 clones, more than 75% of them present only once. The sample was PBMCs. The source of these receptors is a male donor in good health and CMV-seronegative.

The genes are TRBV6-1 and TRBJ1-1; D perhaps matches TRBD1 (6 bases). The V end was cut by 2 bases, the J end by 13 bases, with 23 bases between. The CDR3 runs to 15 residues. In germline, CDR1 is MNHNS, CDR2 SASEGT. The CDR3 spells CASSEIRTAQREGFF. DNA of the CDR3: TGTGCCAGCAGTGAAATAAGGACAGCGCAACGGGAGGGTTTCTTT.

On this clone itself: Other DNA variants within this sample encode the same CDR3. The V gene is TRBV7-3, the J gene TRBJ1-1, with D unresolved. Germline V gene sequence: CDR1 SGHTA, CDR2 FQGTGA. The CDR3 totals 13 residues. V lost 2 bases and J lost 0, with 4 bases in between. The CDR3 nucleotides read TGTGCCAGCAGCTTAGAGGTGAACACTGAAGCTTTCTTT. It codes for CASSLEVNTEAFF.

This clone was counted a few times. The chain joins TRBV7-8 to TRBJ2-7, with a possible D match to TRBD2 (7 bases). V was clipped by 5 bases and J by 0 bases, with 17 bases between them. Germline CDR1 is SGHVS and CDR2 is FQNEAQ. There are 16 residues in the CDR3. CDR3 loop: CASSPLGGGLSYEQYF. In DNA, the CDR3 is TGTGCCAGCAGCCCCCTAGGGGGAGGGCTCTCCTACGAGCAGTACTTC.

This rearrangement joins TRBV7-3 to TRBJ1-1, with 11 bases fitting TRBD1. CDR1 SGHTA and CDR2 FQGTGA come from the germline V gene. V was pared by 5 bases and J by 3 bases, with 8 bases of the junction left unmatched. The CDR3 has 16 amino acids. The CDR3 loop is CASSPGTGGFDTEAFF. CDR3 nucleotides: TGTGCCAGCAGCCCCGGGACAGGGGGATTTGACACTGAAGCTTTCTTT. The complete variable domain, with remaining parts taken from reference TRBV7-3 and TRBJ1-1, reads GAGVSQTPSNKVTEKGKYVELRCDPISGHTALYWYRQSLGQGPEFLIYFQGTGAADDSGLPNDRFFAVRPEGSVSTLKIQRTERGDSAVYLCASSPGTGGFDTEAFFGQGTRLTVV.

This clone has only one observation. The CDR3 DNA reads TGTGCCAGCAGGGGCCTAGCGGTCAGCACAGATACGCAGTATTTT. It translates to CASRGLAVSTDTQYF. The rearrangement joins TRBV2 to TRBJ2-3; 7 bases align to TRBD2. V lost 6 bases to trimming and J lost 0 bases; unmatched junction nucleotides: 6. Germline V gives CDR1 SNHLY, CDR2 FYNNEI. This CDR3 spans 15 amino acids.

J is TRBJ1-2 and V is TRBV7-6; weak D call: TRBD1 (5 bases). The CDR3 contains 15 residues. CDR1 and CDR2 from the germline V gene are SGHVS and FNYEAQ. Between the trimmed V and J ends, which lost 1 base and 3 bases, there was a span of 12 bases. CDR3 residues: CASSLGGTDHYGYTF. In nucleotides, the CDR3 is TGTGCCAGCAGCTTAGGCGGGACCGATCACTATGGCTACACCTTC. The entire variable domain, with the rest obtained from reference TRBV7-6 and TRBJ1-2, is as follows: GAGVSQSPRYKVTKRGQDVALRCDPISGHVSLYWYRQALGQGPEFLTYFNYEAQQDKSGLPNDRFSAERPEGSISTLTIQRTEQRDSAMYRCASSLGGTDHYGYTFGSGTRLTVV.

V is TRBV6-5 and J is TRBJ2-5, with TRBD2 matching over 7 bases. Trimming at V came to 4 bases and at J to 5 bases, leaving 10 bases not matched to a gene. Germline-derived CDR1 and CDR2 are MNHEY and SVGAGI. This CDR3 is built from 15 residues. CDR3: CASSLGGRGVETQYF. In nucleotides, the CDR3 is TGTGCCAGCAGTTTGGGAGGGAGAGGGGTGGAGACCCAGTACTTC.

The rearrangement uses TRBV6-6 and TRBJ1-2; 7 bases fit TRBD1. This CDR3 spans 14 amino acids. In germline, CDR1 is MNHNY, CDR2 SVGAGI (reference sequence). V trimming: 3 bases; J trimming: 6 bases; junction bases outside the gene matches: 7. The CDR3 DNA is TGTGCCAGCAGTTATTACAGGGGTGAAGATGGCTACACCTTC. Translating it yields CASSYYRGEDGYTF.

CDR3 residues: CASSYMRREDEQFF. As DNA, the CDR3 is TGTGCCAGCAGTTACATGAGGAGGGAGGATGAGCAGTTCTTC. This chain links TRBV6-5 with TRBJ2-1, with a possible D match to TRBD2 (6 bases). V lost 2 bases and J lost 8, with 13 bases in between. Germline CDR1 and CDR2: MNHEY and SVGAGI. The CDR3 sequence is 14 residues long.

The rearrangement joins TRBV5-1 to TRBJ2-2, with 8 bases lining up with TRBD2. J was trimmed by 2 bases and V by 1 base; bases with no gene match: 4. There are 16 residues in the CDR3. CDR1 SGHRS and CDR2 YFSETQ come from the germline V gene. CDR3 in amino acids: CASSLILAGNTGELFF. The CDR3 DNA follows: TGCGCCAGCAGCTTGATCCTAGCGGGTAACACCGGGGAGCTGTTTTTT. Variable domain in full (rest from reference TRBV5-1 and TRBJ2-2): KAGVTQTPRYLIKTRGQQVTLSCSPISGHRSVSWYQQTPGQGLQFLFEYFSETQRNKGNFPGRFSGRQFSNSRSEMNVSTLELGDSALYLCASSLILAGNTGELFFGEGSRLTVL.

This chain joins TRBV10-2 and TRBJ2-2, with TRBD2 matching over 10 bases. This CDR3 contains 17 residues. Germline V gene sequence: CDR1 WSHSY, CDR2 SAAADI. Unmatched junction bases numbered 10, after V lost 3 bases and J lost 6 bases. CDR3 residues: CASSDAGLALEAGELFF. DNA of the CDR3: TGCGCCAGCAGTGATGCGGGACTAGCGCTGGAAGCCGGGGAGCTGTTTTTT.

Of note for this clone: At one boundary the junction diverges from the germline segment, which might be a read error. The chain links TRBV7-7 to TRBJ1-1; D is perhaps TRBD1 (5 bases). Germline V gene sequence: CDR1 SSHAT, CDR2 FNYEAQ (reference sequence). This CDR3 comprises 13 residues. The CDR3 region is CASSQDRNTEAFF. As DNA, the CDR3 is TGTGCTAGCAGCCAAGACAGGAACACTGAAGCTTTCTTT.

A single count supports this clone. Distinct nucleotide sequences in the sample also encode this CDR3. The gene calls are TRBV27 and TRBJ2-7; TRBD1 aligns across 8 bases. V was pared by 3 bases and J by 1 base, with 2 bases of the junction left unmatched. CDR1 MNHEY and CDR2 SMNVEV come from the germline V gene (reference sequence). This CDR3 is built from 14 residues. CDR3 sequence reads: CASSFGQGSYEQYF. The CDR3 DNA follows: TGTGCCAGCAGTTTTGGACAGGGATCCTACGAGCAGTACTTC.

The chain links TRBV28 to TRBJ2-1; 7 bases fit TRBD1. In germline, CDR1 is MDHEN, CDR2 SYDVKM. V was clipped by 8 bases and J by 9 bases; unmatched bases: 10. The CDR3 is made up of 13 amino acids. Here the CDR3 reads CASRRTGEAEQFF. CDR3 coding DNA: TGTGCCAGCCGACGGACAGGAGAGGCTGAGCAGTTCTTC.

Written as DNA, the CDR3 is TGTGCCACCAGCAGAGGGAGGGCGGCGGGAAACACCATATATTTT. It encodes CATSRGRAAGNTIYF. The chain carries TRBV15 and TRBJ1-3; D not resolved. Between the trimmed V and J ends, which lost 1 base and 4 bases, there was a span of 11 bases. Germline V CDR1 and CDR2: LNHNV, YYDKDF (reference sequence). CDR3 size: 15 residues.